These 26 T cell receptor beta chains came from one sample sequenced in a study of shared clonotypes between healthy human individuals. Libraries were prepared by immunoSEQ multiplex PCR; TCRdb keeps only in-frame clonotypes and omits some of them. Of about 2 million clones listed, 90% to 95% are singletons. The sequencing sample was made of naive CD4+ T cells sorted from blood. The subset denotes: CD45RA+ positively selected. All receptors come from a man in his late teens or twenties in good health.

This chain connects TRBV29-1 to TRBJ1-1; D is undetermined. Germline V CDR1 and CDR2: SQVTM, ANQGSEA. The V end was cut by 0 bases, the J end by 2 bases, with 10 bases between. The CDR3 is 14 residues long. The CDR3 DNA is TGCAGCGTTGAAGAGGCTGGCAGAAACACTGAAGCTTTCTTT. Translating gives CSVEEAGRNTEAFF.

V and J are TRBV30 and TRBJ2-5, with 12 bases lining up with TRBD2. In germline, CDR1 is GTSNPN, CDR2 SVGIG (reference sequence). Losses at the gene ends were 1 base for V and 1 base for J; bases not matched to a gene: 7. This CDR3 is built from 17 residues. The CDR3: CAWSATRTSGTQETQYF. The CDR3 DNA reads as TGTGCCTGGAGTGCCACGCGGACTAGCGGGACCCAAGAGACCCAGTACTTC. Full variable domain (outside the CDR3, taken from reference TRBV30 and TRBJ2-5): SQTIHQWPATLVQPVGSPLSLECTVEGTSNPNLYWYRQAAGRGLQLLFYSVGIGQISSEVPQNLSASRPQDRQFILSSKKLLLSDSGFYLCAWSATRTSGTQETQYFGPGTRLLVL.

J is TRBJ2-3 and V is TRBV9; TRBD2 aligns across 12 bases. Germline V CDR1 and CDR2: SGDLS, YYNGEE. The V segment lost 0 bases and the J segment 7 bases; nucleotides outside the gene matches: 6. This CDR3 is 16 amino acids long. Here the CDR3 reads CASSVATSGGLYTQYF. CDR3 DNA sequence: TGTGCCAGCAGCGTAGCGACTAGCGGGGGTCTCTATACGCAGTATTTT.

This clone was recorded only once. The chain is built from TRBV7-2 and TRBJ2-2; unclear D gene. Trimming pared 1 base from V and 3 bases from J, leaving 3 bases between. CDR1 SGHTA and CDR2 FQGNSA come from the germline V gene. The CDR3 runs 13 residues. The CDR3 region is CASSLGHTGELFF. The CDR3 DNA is TGTGCCAGCAGCTTAGGACACACCGGGGAGCTGTTTTTT.

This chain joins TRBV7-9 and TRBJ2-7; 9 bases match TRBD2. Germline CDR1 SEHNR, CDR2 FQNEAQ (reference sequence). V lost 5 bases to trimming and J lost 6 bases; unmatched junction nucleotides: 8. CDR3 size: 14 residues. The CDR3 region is CASSQSGGLGEQYF. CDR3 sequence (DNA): TGTGCCAGCAGCCAAAGCGGGGGGCTTGGCGAGCAGTACTTC.

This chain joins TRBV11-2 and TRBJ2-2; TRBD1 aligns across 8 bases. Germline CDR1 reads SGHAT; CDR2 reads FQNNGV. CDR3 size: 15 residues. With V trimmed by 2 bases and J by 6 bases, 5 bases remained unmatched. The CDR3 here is CASSLRQGIAGELFF. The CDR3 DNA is TGTGCCAGCAGCTTACGACAGGGGATCGCCGGGGAGCTGTTTTTT. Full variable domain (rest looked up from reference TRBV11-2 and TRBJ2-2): EAGVAQSPRYKIIEKRQSVAFWCNPISGHATLYWYQQILGQGPKLLIQFQNNGVVDDSQLPKDRFSAERLKGVDSTLKIQPAKLEDSAVYLCASSLRQGIAGELFFGEGSRLTVL.

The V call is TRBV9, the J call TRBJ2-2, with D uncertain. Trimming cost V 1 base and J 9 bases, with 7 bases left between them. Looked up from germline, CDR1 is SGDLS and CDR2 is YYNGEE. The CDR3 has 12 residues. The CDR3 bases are TGTGCCAGCAGCGTAAACTATCGGGAGCTGTTTTTT. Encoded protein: CASSVNYRELFF.

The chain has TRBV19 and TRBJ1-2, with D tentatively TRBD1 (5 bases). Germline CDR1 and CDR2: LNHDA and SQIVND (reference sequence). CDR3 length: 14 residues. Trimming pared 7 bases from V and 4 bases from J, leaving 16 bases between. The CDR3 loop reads CASNTGLGGYGYTF. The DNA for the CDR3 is TGTGCCAGTAATACCGGCCTGGGGGGCTATGGCTACACCTTC.

CDR3 in amino acids: CAISGAGVTEAFF. CDR3 bases: TGTGCCATCAGTGGGGCAGGGGTCACTGAAGCTTTCTTT. The V call is TRBV10-3, the J call TRBJ1-1; tentatively, D is TRBD1 (6 bases). Trimming left V 4 bases short and J 4 bases short, with 10 bases between. Germline loops: CDR1 ENHRY, CDR2 SYGVKD. The CDR3 has 13 amino acids.

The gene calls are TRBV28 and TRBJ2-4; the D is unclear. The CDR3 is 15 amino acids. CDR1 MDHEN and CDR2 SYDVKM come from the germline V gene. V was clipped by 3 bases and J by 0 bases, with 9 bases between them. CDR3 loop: CASSFTDLAKNIQYF. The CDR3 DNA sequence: TGTGCCAGCAGTTTTACAGATCTAGCCAAAAACATTCAGTACTTC.

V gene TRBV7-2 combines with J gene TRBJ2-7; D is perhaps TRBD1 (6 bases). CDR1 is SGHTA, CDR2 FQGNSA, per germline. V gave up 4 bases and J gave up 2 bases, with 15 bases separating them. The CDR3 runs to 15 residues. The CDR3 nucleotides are TGTGCCAGCAGCTCCTACCGACAGGAGCCCTACGAGCAGTACTTC. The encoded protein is CASSSYRQEPYEQYF.

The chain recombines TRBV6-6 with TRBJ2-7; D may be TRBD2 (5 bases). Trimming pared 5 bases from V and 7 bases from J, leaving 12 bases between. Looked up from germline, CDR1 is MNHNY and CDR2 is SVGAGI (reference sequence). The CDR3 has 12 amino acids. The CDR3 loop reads CASSVTRGEQYF. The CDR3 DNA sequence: TGTGCCAGCAGTGTGACCCGAGGGGAGCAGTACTTC.

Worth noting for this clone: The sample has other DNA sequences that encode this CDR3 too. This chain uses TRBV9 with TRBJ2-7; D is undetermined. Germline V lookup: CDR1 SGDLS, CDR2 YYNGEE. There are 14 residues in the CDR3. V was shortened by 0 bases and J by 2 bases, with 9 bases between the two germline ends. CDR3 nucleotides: TGTGCCAGCAGCGTAGCCGGGTTAGCCTACGAGCAGTACTTC. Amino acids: CASSVAGLAYEQYF.

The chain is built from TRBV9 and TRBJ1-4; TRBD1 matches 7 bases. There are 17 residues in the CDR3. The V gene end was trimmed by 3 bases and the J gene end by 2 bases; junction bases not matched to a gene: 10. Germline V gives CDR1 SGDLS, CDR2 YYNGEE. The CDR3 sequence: CASSAGEGARTNEKLFF. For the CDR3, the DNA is TGTGCCAGCAGCGCCGGTGAGGGGGCAAGGACTAATGAAAAACTGTTTTTT.

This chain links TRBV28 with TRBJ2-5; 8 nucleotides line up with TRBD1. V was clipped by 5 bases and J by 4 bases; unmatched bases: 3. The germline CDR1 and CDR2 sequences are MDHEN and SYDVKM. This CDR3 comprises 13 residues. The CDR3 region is CASSGQGPETQYF. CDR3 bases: TGTGCCAGCAGTGGACAGGGCCCAGAGACCCAGTACTTC.

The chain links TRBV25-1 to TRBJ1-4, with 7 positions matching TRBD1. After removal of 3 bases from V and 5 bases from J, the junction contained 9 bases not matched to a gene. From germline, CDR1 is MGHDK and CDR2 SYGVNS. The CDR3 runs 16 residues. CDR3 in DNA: TGTGCCAGCAGTGACTCCCTCGGGACAGCGAATGAAAAACTGTTTTTT. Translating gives CASSDSLGTANEKLFF.

Here the CDR3 reads CASSAQGGGETQYF. CDR3 coding DNA: TGTGCCAGCAGTGCACAGGGAGGAGGGGAGACCCAGTACTTC. The rearrangement uses TRBV25-1 and TRBJ2-5; D possibly uses TRBD1 or TRBD2 (6 bases each). CDR3 length: 14 amino acids. Germline-derived CDR1 and CDR2 are MGHDK and SYGVNS. V was trimmed by 4 bases and J by 5 bases, leaving 14 bases between them.

CDR3: CASSSGTGNNQPQHF. CDR3 DNA sequence: TGTGCCAGCAGCTCCGGGACAGGTAACAATCAGCCCCAGCATTTT. The rearrangement joins TRBV5-6 to TRBJ1-5, with TRBD1 matching over 8 bases. Germline lookup yields CDR1 SGHDT and CDR2 YYEEEE. The CDR3 extends over 15 amino acids. The J segment lost 3 bases and the V segment lost 3 bases, leaving 5 bases of the junction unmatched.

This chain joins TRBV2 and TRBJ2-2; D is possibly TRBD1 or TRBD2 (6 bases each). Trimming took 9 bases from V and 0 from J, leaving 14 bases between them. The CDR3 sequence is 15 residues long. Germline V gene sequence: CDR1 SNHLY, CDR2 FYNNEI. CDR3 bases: TGTGCCAGGGGGGCCCTAGCGACGAACACCGGGGAGCTGTTTTTT. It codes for CARGALATNTGELFF.

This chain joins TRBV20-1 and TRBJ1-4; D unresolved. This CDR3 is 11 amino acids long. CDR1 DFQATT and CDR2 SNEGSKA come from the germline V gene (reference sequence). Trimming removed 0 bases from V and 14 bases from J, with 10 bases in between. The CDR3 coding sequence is TGCAGTGCTAGAGAGGGCTTCGGCCTGTTTTTT. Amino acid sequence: CSAREGFGLFF.

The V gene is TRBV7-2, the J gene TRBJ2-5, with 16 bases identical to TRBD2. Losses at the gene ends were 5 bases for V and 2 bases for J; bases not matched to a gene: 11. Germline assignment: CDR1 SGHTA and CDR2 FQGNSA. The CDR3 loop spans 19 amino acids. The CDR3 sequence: CASSRGLAGGNVPQETQYF. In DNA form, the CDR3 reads TGTGCCAGCAGCCGGGGACTAGCGGGAGGGAACGTACCACAAGAGACCCAGTACTTC.

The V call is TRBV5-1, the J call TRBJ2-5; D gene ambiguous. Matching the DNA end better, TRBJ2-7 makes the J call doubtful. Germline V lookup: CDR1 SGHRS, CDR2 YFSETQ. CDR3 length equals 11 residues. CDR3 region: CASSLAYEQYF. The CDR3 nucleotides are TGCGCCAGCAGCCTAGCCTACGAGCAGTACTTC.

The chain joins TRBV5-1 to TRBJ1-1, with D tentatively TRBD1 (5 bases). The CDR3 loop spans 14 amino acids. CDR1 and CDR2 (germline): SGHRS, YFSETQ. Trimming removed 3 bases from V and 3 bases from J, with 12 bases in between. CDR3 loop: CASSWDREDTEAFF. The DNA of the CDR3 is TGCGCCAGCAGCTGGGACCGAGAGGACACTGAAGCTTTCTTT.

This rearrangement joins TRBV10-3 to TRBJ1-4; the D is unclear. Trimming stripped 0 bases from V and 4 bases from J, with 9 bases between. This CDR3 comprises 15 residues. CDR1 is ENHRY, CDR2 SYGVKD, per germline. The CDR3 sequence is CAISESGIINEKLFF. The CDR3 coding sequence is TGTGCCATCAGTGAGTCGGGGATCATTAATGAAAAACTGTTTTTT.

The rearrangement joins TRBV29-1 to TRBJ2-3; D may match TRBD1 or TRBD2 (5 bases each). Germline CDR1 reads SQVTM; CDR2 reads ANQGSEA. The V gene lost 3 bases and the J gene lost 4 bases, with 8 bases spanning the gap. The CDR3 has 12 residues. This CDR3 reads CSVEWGSDTQYF. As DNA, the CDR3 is TGCAGCGTTGAGTGGGGGTCAGATACGCAGTATTTT.

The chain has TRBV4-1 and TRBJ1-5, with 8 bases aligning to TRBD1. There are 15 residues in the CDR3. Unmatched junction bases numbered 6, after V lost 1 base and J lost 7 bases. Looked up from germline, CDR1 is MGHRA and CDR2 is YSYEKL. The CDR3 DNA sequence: TGCGCCAGCAGCCAAGGCGGACAGGGTGGGCAGCCCCAGCATTTT. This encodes CASSQGGQGGQPQHF.